This entry is about one T cell receptor beta chain. Germline CDR1 and CDR2: SQVTM and ANQGSEA. The CDR3 runs to 12 residues. The trim removed 5 bases at V and 1 base at J, leaving 1 base unmatched. Repertoires were generated with immunoSEQ multiplex PCR, while TCRdb's copy carries only in-frame clones and drops some. Of 40,000 to 50,000 clones in the sample, about nine tenths are singletons; the top ten hold 0.7%. This entry is derived from a study of T cell changes during pregnancy in multiple sclerosis. Sample: CD4+ T cells from peripheral blood mononuclear cells, taken before pregnancy. The TCR sequence derives from a female donor with multiple sclerosis, enrolled in a pregnancy study. The J gene is TRBJ1-1, the V gene TRBV29-1, with 7 bases matching TRBD1. CDR3 region: CSVRDRNTEAFF. The CDR3 nucleotides read TGCAGCGTTAGGGACAGGAACACTGAAGCTTTCTTT.